Listed below are T cell receptor beta chains from one sample, sequenced in a study of blood T cell repertoires in COVID-19. Sequencing used immunoSEQ multiplex PCR; TCRdb keeps in-frame clones, though not all of them. The table includes more than 200,000 clones, approximately 81% detected once. Sequencing used peripheral blood. The receptors were gathered from a woman of 80 years or more with acute or convalescent COVID-19. Both conserved end residues are part of each CDR3. A D gene is named only where the DNA matches it firmly. Expanded clones are given a class, and other clones once, few, many or no size at all.

J gene: TRBJ1-6
clone size: NA
V gene: TRBV11-2
D gene: NA
CDR3 length: 15
CDR3 protein: CASSSGPGGNSPLHF
CDR3 DNA: TGTGCCAGCAGCTCCGGACCCGGGGGTAATTCACCCCTCCACTTT

J gene: TRBJ1-1
clone size: once
V gene: TRBV13
D gene: NA
CDR3 length: 12
CDR3 protein: CASSLLVSLAFF
CDR3 DNA: TGTGCCAGCAGCTTACTCGTCAGTTTAGCTTTCTTT

J gene: TRBJ1-1
clone size: NA
V gene: TRBV6-5
D gene: NA
CDR3 length: 13
CDR3 protein: CASRNFRLTEAFF
CDR3 DNA: TGTGCCAGCAGAAACTTCAGGTTAACTGAAGCTTTCTTT

J gene: TRBJ1-4
clone size: NA
V gene: TRBV5-4
D gene: NA
CDR3 length: 14
CDR3 protein: CASSLGQGNEKLFF
CDR3 DNA: TGTGCCAGCAGCTTGGGGCAGGGAAATGAAAAACTGTTTTTT

J gene: TRBJ2-3
clone size: few
V gene: TRBV7-3
D gene: NA
CDR3 length: 15
CDR3 protein: CASSTSGASTDTQYF
CDR3 DNA: TGTGCCAGCAGCACCTCTGGGGCTAGCACAGATACGCAGTATTTT

J gene: TRBJ2-1
clone size: few
V gene: TRBV9
D gene: NA
CDR3 length: 15
CDR3 protein: CASSESDGVYNEQFF
CDR3 DNA: TGTGCCAGCAGCGAGTCCGACGGGGTCTACAATGAGCAGTTCTTC

J gene: TRBJ2-1
clone size: NA
V gene: TRBV3-1/TRBV3-2
D gene: TRBD2
CDR3 length: 15
CDR3 protein: CASSQGSGRTNEQFF
CDR3 DNA: TGTGCCAGCAGCCAAGGAAGCGGGAGGACGAATGAGCAGTTCTTC

J gene: TRBJ2-3
clone size: NA
V gene: TRBV12-3/TRBV12-4
D gene: NA
CDR3 length: 12
CDR3 protein: CASIGRRNTQYF
CDR3 DNA: TGTGCCAGCATCGGGAGACGAAATACGCAGTATTTT

J gene: TRBJ1-3
clone size: NA
V gene: TRBV10-2
D gene: NA
CDR3 length: 15
CDR3 protein: CASSSDRSGGNTIYF
CDR3 DNA: TGCGCCAGCAGCTCTGACCGATCGGGTGGAAACACCATATATTTT

J gene: TRBJ2-5
clone size: NA
V gene: TRBV7-2
D gene: NA
CDR3 length: 15
CDR3 protein: CASSPQGGVQETQYF
CDR3 DNA: TGTGCCAGCAGCCCCCAGGGCGGGGTCCAAGAGACCCAGTACTTC

J gene: TRBJ2-7
clone size: NA
V gene: TRBV7-7
D gene: TRBD1
CDR3 length: 15
CDR3 protein: CASSLSGTGVDEQYF
CDR3 DNA: TGTGCTAGCAGCTTAAGTGGGACAGGGGTGGACGAGCAGTACTTC

J gene: TRBJ2-3
clone size: NA
V gene: TRBV28
D gene: TRBD2
CDR3 length: 18
CDR3 protein: CASSPPGGLAGFTDTQYF
CDR3 DNA: TGTGCCAGCAGCCCCCCCGGCGGGCTAGCGGGATTCACAGATACGCAGTATTTT

J gene: TRBJ2-2
clone size: NA
V gene: TRBV4-3
D gene: TRBD2
CDR3 length: 17
CDR3 protein: CASSQEGSGANTGELFF
CDR3 DNA: TGCGCCAGCAGCCAAGAGGGTAGCGGGGCGAACACCGGGGAGCTGTTTTTT

J gene: TRBJ1-1
clone size: NA
V gene: TRBV30
D gene: NA
CDR3 length: 13
CDR3 protein: CAWKRTANTEAFF
CDR3 DNA: TGTGCCTGGAAAAGGACAGCCAACACTGAAGCTTTCTTT

J gene: TRBJ2-7
clone size: NA
V gene: TRBV3-1/TRBV3-2
D gene: NA
CDR3 length: 13
CDR3 protein: CASSQNLGGEQYF
CDR3 DNA: TGTGCCAGCAGCCAAAATCTAGGGGGCGAGCAGTACTTC

J gene: TRBJ1-3
clone size: once
V gene: TRBV7-3
D gene: NA
CDR3 length: 14
CDR3 protein: CASSSTGSGNTIYF
CDR3 DNA: TGTGCCAGCAGCTCCACCGGTTCAGGAAACACCATATATTTT

J gene: TRBJ2-1
clone size: NA
V gene: TRBV14
D gene: NA
CDR3 length: 11
CDR3 protein: CASSQQAGLFF
CDR3 DNA: TGTGCCAGCAGCCAACAAGCGGGTCTGTTCTTC

J gene: TRBJ1-1
clone size: NA
V gene: TRBV5-8
D gene: TRBD1
CDR3 length: 16
CDR3 protein: CANHLSGGQGNTEAFF
CDR3 DNA: TGTGCCAACCACCTATCCGGGGGACAGGGGAACACTGAAGCTTTCTTT

J gene: TRBJ1-1
clone size: NA
V gene: TRBV4-1
D gene: TRBD1
CDR3 length: 16
CDR3 protein: CASSQDGAGGWTEAFF
CDR3 DNA: TGCGCCAGCAGCCAAGATGGGGCAGGGGGATGGACTGAAGCTTTCTTT

J gene: TRBJ2-1
clone size: NA
V gene: TRBV5-1
D gene: TRBD1
CDR3 length: 14
CDR3 protein: CASSLGDSYNEQFF
CDR3 DNA: TGCGCCAGCAGCTTGGGGGACAGCTACAATGAGCAGTTCTTC

J gene: TRBJ1-6
clone size: few
V gene: TRBV7-2
D gene: NA
CDR3 length: 15
CDR3 protein: CASSFSRQRNSPLHF
CDR3 DNA: TGTGCCAGCAGCTTTTCCAGGCAAAGAAATTCACCCCTCCACTTT

J gene: TRBJ1-3
clone size: NA
V gene: TRBV5-8
D gene: NA
CDR3 length: 14
CDR3 protein: CATQTSYSGNTIYF
CDR3 DNA: TGTGCCACCCAGACTTCCTACTCTGGAAACACCATATATTTT

J gene: TRBJ2-3
clone size: few
V gene: TRBV28
D gene: TRBD2
CDR3 length: 20
CDR3 protein: CASSFIPGLAGGLSTDTQYF
CDR3 DNA: TGTGCCAGCAGTTTCATCCCGGGACTAGCGGGAGGTCTGAGCACAGATACGCAGTATTTT

J gene: TRBJ2-7
clone size: few
V gene: TRBV11-3
D gene: NA
CDR3 length: 15
CDR3 protein: CASSLDGSGSGEQYF
CDR3 DNA: TGTGCCAGCAGCTTAGATGGTTCCGGGAGCGGCGAGCAGTACTTC

J gene: TRBJ2-1
clone size: NA
V gene: TRBV4-1
D gene: NA
CDR3 length: 16
CDR3 protein: CASSHDRSRSYNEQFF
CDR3 DNA: TGCGCCAGCAGCCACGATCGGTCCCGCTCCTACAATGAGCAGTTCTTC

J gene: TRBJ2-1
clone size: few
V gene: TRBV5-6
D gene: TRBD2
CDR3 length: 18
CDR3 protein: CASSRLGWLAGEEGEQFF
CDR3 DNA: TGTGCCAGCAGCCGCCTCGGGTGGCTAGCGGGAGAAGAGGGTGAGCAGTTCTTC

J gene: TRBJ2-1
clone size: NA
V gene: TRBV7-3
D gene: TRBD2
CDR3 length: 15
CDR3 protein: CASSFSGTSINEQFF
CDR3 DNA: TGTGCCAGCAGCTTCTCCGGGACTAGCATCAATGAGCAGTTCTTC

J gene: TRBJ2-7
clone size: NA
V gene: TRBV7-2
D gene: TRBD2
CDR3 length: 16
CDR3 protein: CASSPRPSGENHEQYF
CDR3 DNA: TGTGCCAGCAGCCCCCGCCCTAGCGGGGAGAACCACGAGCAGTACTTC

J gene: TRBJ1-5
clone size: NA
V gene: TRBV5-1
D gene: NA
CDR3 length: 14
CDR3 protein: CASSLSGSGQPQHF
CDR3 DNA: TGCGCCAGCAGCTTATCGGGGTCAGGTCAGCCCCAGCATTTT

J gene: TRBJ1-5
clone size: once
V gene: TRBV27
D gene: NA
CDR3 length: 17
CDR3 protein: CASSLTRTVDSNQPQHF
CDR3 DNA: TGTGCCAGCAGTTTAACCCGGACAGTAGATAGCAATCAGCCCCAGCATTTT

J gene: TRBJ2-5
clone size: NA
V gene: TRBV18
D gene: TRBD1
CDR3 length: 15
CDR3 protein: CASSPPGTGEETQYF
CDR3 DNA: TGTGCCAGCTCACCACCGGGGACAGGGGAAGAGACCCAGTACTTC

J gene: TRBJ1-1
clone size: NA
V gene: TRBV4-3
D gene: NA
CDR3 length: 15
CDR3 protein: CASSQDWGSTGEAFF
CDR3 DNA: TGCGCCAGCAGCCAAGATTGGGGCAGCACTGGGGAAGCTTTCTTT

J gene: TRBJ1-1
clone size: NA
V gene: TRBV6-4
D gene: NA
CDR3 length: 13
CDR3 protein: CASKATVNTEAFF
CDR3 DNA: TGTGCCAGCAAGGCGACAGTGAACACTGAAGCTTTCTTT

J gene: TRBJ1-4
clone size: once
V gene: TRBV7-3
D gene: TRBD1
CDR3 length: 14
CDR3 protein: CASSPTGPNEKLFF
CDR3 DNA: TGTGCCAGCAGCCCGACAGGGCCTAATGAAAAACTGTTTTTT

J gene: TRBJ2-7
clone size: NA
V gene: TRBV9
D gene: TRBD2
CDR3 length: 14
CDR3 protein: CASSPFSGSGEQYF
CDR3 DNA: TGTGCCAGCAGCCCTTTTAGCGGGAGTGGGGAGCAGTACTTC

J gene: TRBJ2-1
clone size: NA
V gene: TRBV11-2
D gene: TRBD2
CDR3 length: 15
CDR3 protein: CASSLDSGSFNEQFF
CDR3 DNA: TGTGCCAGCAGCTTAGATAGCGGGAGTTTCAATGAGCAGTTCTTC

J gene: TRBJ2-2
clone size: NA
V gene: TRBV5-1
D gene: NA
CDR3 length: 13
CDR3 protein: CASSLSGTGELFF
CDR3 DNA: TGCGCCAGCAGCTTGTCAGGTACCGGGGAGCTGTTTTTT

J gene: TRBJ1-2
clone size: NA
V gene: TRBV5-4
D gene: NA
CDR3 length: 14
CDR3 protein: CASSFRNGGDGYTF
CDR3 DNA: TGTGCCAGCAGCTTTAGGAATGGCGGGGATGGCTACACCTTC

J gene: TRBJ2-7
clone size: NA
V gene: TRBV3-1/TRBV3-2
D gene: NA
CDR3 length: 18
CDR3 protein: CASSQDLPGLGGSYEQYF
CDR3 DNA: TGTGCCAGCAGCCAAGATCTACCAGGATTGGGTGGGTCCTACGAGCAGTACTTC

J gene: TRBJ2-3
clone size: NA
V gene: TRBV9
D gene: TRBD2
CDR3 length: 19
CDR3 protein: CASSVGRLGGRADGDTQYF
CDR3 DNA: TGTGCCAGCAGCGTAGGGCGGCTGGGCGGGAGGGCCGATGGGGATACGCAGTATTTT

J gene: TRBJ1-2
clone size: NA
V gene: TRBV6-5
D gene: TRBD1
CDR3 length: 14
CDR3 protein: CASRGPGQGGGYTF
CDR3 DNA: TGTGCCAGCAGAGGACCCGGACAGGGAGGTGGCTACACCTTC

J gene: TRBJ2-1
clone size: few
V gene: TRBV25-1
D gene: TRBD2
CDR3 length: 16
CDR3 protein: CASSLASGGSYNEQFF
CDR3 DNA: TGTGCCAGCAGCCTTGCTAGCGGGGGCTCCTACAATGAGCAGTTCTTC